These 7 T cell receptor beta chains came from one sample sequenced in a study of blood T cell repertoires in COVID-19 (dated by TCRdb to between 2020 and 2021). Library preparation employed the immunoSEQ multiplex PCR assay. TCRdb provides this immuneACCESS table in a form limited to in-frame rearrangements. Some clones are lacking; in checked studies, under half of them reflect an unresolved V gene, and why the rest are absent is not known. A total of about 180,000 clones appear in this sample, approximately 83% of them only once. 1.5% to 1.9% of the sample is in the top ten clones. Material for sequencing was peripheral blood. Receptor source: a human donor in a cohort sampled during active COVID-19.

A few counts support this clone. The gene calls are TRBV9 and TRBJ2-3; 8 nucleotides line up with TRBD1. CDR3 length equals 15 residues. With V trimmed by 0 bases and J by 1 base, 1 base remained unmatched. Germline lookup yields CDR1 SGDLS and CDR2 YYNGEE. The CDR3 loop is CASSVGGQGTDTQYF. The CDR3 DNA reads TGTGCCAGCAGCGTAGGGGGACAGGGCACAGATACGCAGTATTTT. Filled out from reference TRBV9 and TRBJ2-3, the complete variable domain reads DSGVTQTPKHLITATGQRVTLRCSPRSGDLSVYWYQQSLDQGLQFLIQYYNGEERAKGNILERFSAQQFPDLHSELNLSSLELGDSALYFCASSVGGQGTDTQYFGPGTRLTVL.

The V gene is TRBV6-5, the J gene TRBJ1-2; TRBD1 is a possible D gene (5 bases). V lost 4 bases and J 4 bases, leaving 16 bases between the germline ends. Germline assignment: CDR1 MNHEY and CDR2 SVGAGI. The CDR3 runs to 15 residues. The CDR3 DNA sequence: TGTGCCAGCAGTTCCTCCGGGGGTCAGGCCTATGGCTACACCTTC. This encodes CASSSSGGQAYGYTF.

This chain links TRBV28 with TRBJ1-4, with D tentatively TRBD1 (6 bases). The CDR3 length is 17 residues. With 0 bases removed from V and 0 bases from J, the gap between germline ends came to 11 bases. Per the germline V gene, CDR1 is MDHEN and CDR2 is SYDVKM. The CDR3: CASSLWGGGPTNEKLFF. The CDR3, as DNA: TGTGCCAGCAGTTTATGGGGCGGGGGGCCAACTAATGAAAAACTGTTTTTT. The variable domain in full, with the rest retrieved from reference TRBV28 and TRBJ1-4, is DVKVTQSSRYLVKRTGEKVFLECVQDMDHENMFWYRQDPGLGLRLIYFSYDVKMKEKGDIPEGYSVSREKKERFSLILESASTNQTSMYLCASSLWGGGPTNEKLFFGSGTQLSVL.

The V and J genes are TRBV6-1 and TRBJ1-5, with D hard to call. This CDR3 region has 15 residues. V gave up 2 bases and J gave up 1 base, with 9 bases separating them. Germline lookup yields CDR1 MNHNS and CDR2 SASEGT. The CDR3 loop reads CASSEYGGSNQPQHF. The DNA of the CDR3 is TGTGCCAGCAGTGAATACGGAGGGAGCAATCAGCCCCAGCATTTT.

J is TRBJ1-6 and V is TRBV28; TRBD1 is a possible D gene (5 bases). The ends were cut back, 5 bases at V and 12 bases at J, with 14 bases in the middle. This CDR3 is built from 13 residues. Germline loops: CDR1 MDHEN, CDR2 SYDVKM. CDR3 residues: CASSLKPDRPLHF. For the CDR3, the DNA is TGTGCCAGCAGTCTTAAACCCGACAGACCCCTCCACTTT.

The CDR3 sequence is CATSRGQSAIRGYTF. DNA of the CDR3: TGTGCCACCAGCAGAGGACAGTCCGCCATCCGGGGCTACACCTTC. V usage is TRBV15 and J usage is TRBJ1-2; TRBD1 is a possible D gene (5 bases). V lost 1 base and J 8 bases, leaving 17 bases between the germline ends. This CDR3 is built from 15 residues. The germline V gene has CDR1 LNHNV and CDR2 YYDKDF (reference sequence).

V gene TRBV21-1 combines with J gene TRBJ2-7; TRBD1 is the table's D call and was not checked against the DNA. TRBV21-1 is reported as a pseudogene. CDR3 size: 16 residues. CDR3 residues: CASSAQGQPTSYEQYF. The DNA for the CDR3 is TGTGCCAGCAGCGCTCAGGGACAGCCTACCTCCTACGAGCAGTACTTC.